The entry that follows covers one T cell receptor beta chain sequence. What it recognizes is unknown. Primers used in a second PCR of roughly 7 to 11 cycles were a sample-barcoded 5' primer and a J-beta primer mix. TCRdb itself ran the 5' RACE reads through MiXCR, one entry per CDR3 protein. The table includes approximately 2,000,000 distinct CDR3 sequences, about two fifths detected once. The data belong to a study of blood T cells in healthy people across ages. Per the germline V gene, CDR1 is SQVTM and CDR2 is ANQGSEA. V was pared by 3 bases and J by 2 bases, with 2 bases of the junction left unmatched. CDR3 length: 13 amino acids. General study findings and limits: Unsorted PBMC input precluded a conclusive naive versus antigen-experienced comparison. It was found that TCR beta diversity correlated strongly with the percentage of naive T cells.

The sequence was obtained from a human donor in good health. The gene calls are TRBV29-1 and TRBJ1-1; 8 bases line up with TRBD1. Sequencing was carried out using blood. In nucleotides, the CDR3 is TGCAGCGTTGAGGGACAGGCTAACACTGAAGCTTTCTTT. Translated: CSVEGQANTEAFF.